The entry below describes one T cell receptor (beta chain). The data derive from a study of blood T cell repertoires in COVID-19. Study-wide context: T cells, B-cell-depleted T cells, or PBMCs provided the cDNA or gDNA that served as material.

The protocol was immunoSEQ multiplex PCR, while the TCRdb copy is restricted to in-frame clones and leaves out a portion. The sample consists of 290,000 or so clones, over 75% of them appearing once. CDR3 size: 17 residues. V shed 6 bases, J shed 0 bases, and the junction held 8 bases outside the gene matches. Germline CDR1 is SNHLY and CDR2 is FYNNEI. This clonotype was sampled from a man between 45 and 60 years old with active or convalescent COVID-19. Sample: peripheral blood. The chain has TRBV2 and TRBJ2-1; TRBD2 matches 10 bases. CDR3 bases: TGTGCCAGCAGGGTTAGCGGGGGGCTGAGCTCCTACAATGAGCAGTTCTTC. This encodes CASRVSGGLSSYNEQFF. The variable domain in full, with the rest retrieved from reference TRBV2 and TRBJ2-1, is EPEVTQTPSHQVTQMGQEVILRCVPISNHLYFYWYRQILGQKVEFLVSFYNNEISEKSEIFDDQFSVERPDGSNFTLKIRSTKLEDSAMYFCASRVSGGLSSYNEQFFGPGTRLTVL.